This T cell receptor beta chain was identified in a study of tumor-infiltrating lymphocytes in localized non-small cell lung cancer. Study information: Tumor tissue and non-adjacent uninvolved lung came from each patient.

Measured with immunoSEQ multiplex PCR; TCRdb has only the in-frame clones, and not every one. The top ten hold roughly an eighth of the sample, which has about 13,000 clones, roughly four fifths seen once. With 2 bases removed from V and 7 bases from J, the gap between germline ends came to 11 bases. Germline loops: CDR1 MNHEY, CDR2 SVGAGI. The CDR3 contains 13 residues. General study findings and limits: Each assay used a separate piece of the same tissue. Tumors had more T cell infiltration than uninvolved lung, per TCRbeta sequencing and CD3 counts. Only some patients had TCR sequencing, depending on available tissue.

Of note for this clone: Its target is unknown.

The source is a human donor with non-small cell lung cancer. The sample was uninvolved lung tissue not adjacent to the tumor. The genes are TRBV6-5 and TRBJ1-1; the D is unclear. For the CDR3, the DNA is TGTGCCAGCAGTTACGGGATGAACCGTGAAGCTTTCTTT. It is translated as CASSYGMNREAFF.